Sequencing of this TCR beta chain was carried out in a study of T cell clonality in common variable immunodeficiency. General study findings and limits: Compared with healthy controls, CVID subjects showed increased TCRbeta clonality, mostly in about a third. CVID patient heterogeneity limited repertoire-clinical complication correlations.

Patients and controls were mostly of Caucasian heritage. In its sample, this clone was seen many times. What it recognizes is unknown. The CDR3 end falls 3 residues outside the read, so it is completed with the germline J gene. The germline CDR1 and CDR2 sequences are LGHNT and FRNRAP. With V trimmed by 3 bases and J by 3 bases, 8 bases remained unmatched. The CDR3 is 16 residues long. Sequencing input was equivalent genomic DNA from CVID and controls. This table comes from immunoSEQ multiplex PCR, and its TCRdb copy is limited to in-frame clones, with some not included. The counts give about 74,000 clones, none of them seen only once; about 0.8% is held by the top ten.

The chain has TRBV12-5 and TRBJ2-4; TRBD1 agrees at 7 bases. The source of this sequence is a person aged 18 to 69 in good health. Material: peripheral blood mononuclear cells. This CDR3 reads CASGFSGQNSKNIQYF. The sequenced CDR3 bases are TGTGCTAGTGGTTTCTCGGGACAGAACAGCAAAAACATT.